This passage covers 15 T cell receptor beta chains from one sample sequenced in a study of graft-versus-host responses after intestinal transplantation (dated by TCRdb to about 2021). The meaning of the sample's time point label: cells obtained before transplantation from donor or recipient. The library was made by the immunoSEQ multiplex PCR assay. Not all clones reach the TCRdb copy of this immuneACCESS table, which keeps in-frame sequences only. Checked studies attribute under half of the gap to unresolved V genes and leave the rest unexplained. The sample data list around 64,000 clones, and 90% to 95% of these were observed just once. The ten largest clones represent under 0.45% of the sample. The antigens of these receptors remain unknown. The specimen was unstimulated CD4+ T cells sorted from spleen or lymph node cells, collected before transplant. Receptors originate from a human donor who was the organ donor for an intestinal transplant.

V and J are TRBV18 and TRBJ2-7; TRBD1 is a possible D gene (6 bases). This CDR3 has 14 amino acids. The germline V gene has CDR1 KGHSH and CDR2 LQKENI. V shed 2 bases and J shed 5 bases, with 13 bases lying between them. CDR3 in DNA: TGTGCCAGCTCACCATACAGGGAGTTGAACGAGCAGTACTTC. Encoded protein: CASSPYRELNEQYF. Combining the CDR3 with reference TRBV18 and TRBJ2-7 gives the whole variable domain NAGVMQNPRHLVRRRGQEARLRCSPMKGHSHVYWYRQLPEEGLKFMVYLQKENIIDESGMPKERFSAEFPKEGPSILRIQQVVRGDSAAYFCASSPYRELNEQYFGPGTRLTVT.

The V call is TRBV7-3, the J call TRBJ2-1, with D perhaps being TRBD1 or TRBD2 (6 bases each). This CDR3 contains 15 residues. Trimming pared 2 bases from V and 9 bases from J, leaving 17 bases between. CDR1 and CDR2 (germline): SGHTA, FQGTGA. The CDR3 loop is CASSLVGRGAGEQFF. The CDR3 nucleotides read TGTGCCAGCAGCTTAGTCGGCAGGGGAGCGGGTGAGCAGTTCTTC.

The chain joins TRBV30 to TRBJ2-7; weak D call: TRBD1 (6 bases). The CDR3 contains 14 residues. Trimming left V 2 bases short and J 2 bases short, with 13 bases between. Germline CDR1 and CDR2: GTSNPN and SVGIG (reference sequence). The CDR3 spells CAWSQGQLTYEQYF. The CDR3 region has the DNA TGTGCCTGGAGTCAAGGACAGCTAACCTACGAGCAGTACTTC.

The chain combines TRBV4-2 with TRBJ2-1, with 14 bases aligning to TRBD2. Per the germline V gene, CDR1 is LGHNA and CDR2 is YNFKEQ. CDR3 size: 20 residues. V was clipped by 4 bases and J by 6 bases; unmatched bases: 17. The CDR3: CASSPGPGLAGENQFNEQFF. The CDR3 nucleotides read TGTGCCAGCAGCCCCGGGCCGGGACTAGCGGGGGAAAACCAATTCAATGAGCAGTTCTTC.

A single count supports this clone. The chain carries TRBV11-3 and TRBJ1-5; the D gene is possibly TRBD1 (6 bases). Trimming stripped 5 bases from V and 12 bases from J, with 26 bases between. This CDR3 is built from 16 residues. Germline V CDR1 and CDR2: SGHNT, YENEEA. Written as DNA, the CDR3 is TGTGCCAGCAGCCAAAGGGGGATTAGATACGTCGAGTGCCAGCATTTT. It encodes CASSQRGIRYVECQHF.

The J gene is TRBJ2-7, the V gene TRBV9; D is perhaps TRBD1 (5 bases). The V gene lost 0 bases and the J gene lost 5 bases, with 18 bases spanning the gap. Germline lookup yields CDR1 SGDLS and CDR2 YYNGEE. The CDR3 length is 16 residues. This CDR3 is CASSVEAAKGINEQYF. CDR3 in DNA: TGTGCCAGCAGCGTAGAAGCAGCCAAGGGGATTAACGAGCAGTACTTC.

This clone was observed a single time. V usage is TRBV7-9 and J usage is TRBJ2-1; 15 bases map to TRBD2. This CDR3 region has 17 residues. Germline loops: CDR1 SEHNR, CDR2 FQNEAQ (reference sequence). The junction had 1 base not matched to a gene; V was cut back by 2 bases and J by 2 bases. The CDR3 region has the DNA TGTGCCAGCAGCTTAAGGACTAGCGGGGGGGCCTACAATGAGCAGTTCTTC. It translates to CASSLRTSGGAYNEQFF.

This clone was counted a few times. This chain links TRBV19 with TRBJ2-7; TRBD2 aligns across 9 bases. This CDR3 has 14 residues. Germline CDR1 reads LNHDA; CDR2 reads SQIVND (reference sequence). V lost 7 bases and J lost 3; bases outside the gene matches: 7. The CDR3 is CASTRAGGDYEQYF. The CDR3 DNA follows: TGTGCCAGTACCAGGGCGGGGGGGGACTACGAGCAGTACTTC.

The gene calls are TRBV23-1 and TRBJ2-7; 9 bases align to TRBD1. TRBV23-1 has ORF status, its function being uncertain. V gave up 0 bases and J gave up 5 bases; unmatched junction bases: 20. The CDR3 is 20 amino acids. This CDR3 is CASSQSGGVTPGQGTHEQYF. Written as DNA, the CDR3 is TGCGCCAGCAGTCAATCTGGGGGGGTGACACCGGGACAGGGAACCCACGAGCAGTACTTC.

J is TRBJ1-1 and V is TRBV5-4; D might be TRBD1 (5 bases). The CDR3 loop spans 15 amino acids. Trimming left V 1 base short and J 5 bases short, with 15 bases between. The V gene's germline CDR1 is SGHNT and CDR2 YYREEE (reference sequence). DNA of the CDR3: TGTGCCAGCAGCTTGTCGACCGGGGGAAGGACTGAAGCTTTCTTT. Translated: CASSLSTGGRTEAFF. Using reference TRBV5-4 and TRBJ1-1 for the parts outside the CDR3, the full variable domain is ETGVTQSPTHLIKTRGQQVTLRCSSQSGHNTVSWYQQALGQGPQFIFQYYREEENGRGNFPPRFSGLQFPNYSSELNVNALELDDSALYLCASSLSTGGRTEAFFGQGTRLTVV.

The CDR3 DNA reads TGTGCCAGCAGCTTGTTAGACCCCAACACTGAAGCTTTCTTT. Its protein product is CASSLLDPNTEAFF. This chain uses TRBV5-6 with TRBJ1-1; D call uncertain. This CDR3 has 14 amino acids. Germline V gene data show CDR1 as SGHDT and CDR2 as YYEEEE. Trimming pared 1 base from V and 2 bases from J, leaving 9 bases between.

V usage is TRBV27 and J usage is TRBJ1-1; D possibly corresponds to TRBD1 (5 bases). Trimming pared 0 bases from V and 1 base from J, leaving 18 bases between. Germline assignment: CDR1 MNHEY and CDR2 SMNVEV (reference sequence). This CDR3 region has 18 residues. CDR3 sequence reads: CASSLSINPGRGNTEAFF. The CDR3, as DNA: TGTGCCAGCAGTTTATCGATTAACCCGGGGAGGGGGAACACTGAAGCTTTCTTT.

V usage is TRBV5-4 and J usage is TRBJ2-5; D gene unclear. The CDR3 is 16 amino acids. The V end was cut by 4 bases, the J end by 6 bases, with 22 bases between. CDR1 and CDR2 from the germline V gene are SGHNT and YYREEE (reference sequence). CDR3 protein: CASSRKTLGPVKTQYF. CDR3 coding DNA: TGTGCCAGCAGCCGAAAAACCCTGGGCCCGGTGAAGACCCAGTACTTC. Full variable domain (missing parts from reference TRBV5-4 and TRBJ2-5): ETGVTQSPTHLIKTRGQQVTLRCSSQSGHNTVSWYQQALGQGPQFIFQYYREEENGRGNFPPRFSGLQFPNYSSELNVNALELDDSALYLCASSRKTLGPVKTQYFGPGTRLLVL.

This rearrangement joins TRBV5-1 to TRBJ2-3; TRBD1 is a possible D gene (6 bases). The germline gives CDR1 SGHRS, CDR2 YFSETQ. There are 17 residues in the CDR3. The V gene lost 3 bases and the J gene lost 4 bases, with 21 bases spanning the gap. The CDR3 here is CASSSLTGTRVADTQYF. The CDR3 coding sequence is TGCGCCAGCAGCTCCCTCACAGGGACCCGGGTCGCAGATACGCAGTATTTT.

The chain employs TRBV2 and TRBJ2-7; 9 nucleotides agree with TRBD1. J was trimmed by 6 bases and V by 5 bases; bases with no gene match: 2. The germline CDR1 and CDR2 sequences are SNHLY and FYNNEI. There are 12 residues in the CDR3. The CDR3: CASSSDRGEQYF. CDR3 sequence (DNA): TGTGCCAGCAGTTCGGACAGGGGCGAGCAGTACTTC.